A selection of T cell receptor beta chains follows, all from one sample in a study of tumor-infiltrating lymphocytes in oesophageal squamous cell carcinoma. Via MiXCR, TCRdb re-called the PCR reads, giving one row per CDR3 protein. This sample carries 9,500 to 12,000 distinct CDR3 sequences, about 60% of them seen once, and the ten largest clones take around 30%. Sequencing was carried out using esophageal tumor tissue. Receptors were obtained from a male donor with esophageal squamous cell carcinoma. Each CDR3 is given with its conserved first and last residue. The D gene is left open where the match is weak. Expanded clones are given a class, and other clones once, few, many or no size at all.

len	d_gene	abundance	v_gene	j_gene	CDR3aa	CDR3nt
15	NA	many	TRBV9	TRBJ2-2	CASSGPAPSTGELFF	TGTGCCAGCAGCGGCCCCGCCCCCAGCACCGGGGAGCTGTTTTTT
15	TRBD1	NA	TRBV7-2	TRBJ2-7	CASSLGTGATYEQYF	TGTGCCAGCAGCTTAGGGACAGGCGCGACCTACGAGCAGTACTTC
13	NA	many	TRBV19	TRBJ2-3	CASSTTGMDTQYF	TGTGCCAGTAGCACAACAGGGATGGATACGCAGTATTTT
15	NA	NA	TRBV5-4	TRBJ2-2	CASSSAGRVTGELFF	TGTGCCAGCAGCTCAGCGGGTAGAGTCACCGGGGAGCTGTTTTTT
14	NA	NA	TRBV6-1	TRBJ2-7	CASSASWGHYEQYF	TGTGCCAGCAGTGCTTCTTGGGGGCACTACGAGCAGTACTTC
13	NA	NA	TRBV6-1	TRBJ2-3	CASNRGVADTQYF	TGTGCCAGCAATAGGGGGGTAGCAGATACGCAGTATTTT
16	NA	NA	TRBV7-3	TRBJ2-1	CASSLRALQGGNEQFF	TGTGCCAGCAGCTTACGGGCCCTCCAGGGAGGCAATGAGCAGTTCTTC
15	TRBD2	NA	TRBV5-1	TRBJ2-1	CASSGGLAGVDEQFF	TGCGCCAGCAGCGGTGGACTAGCGGGGGTCGATGAGCAGTTCTTC
14	NA	NA	TRBV11-1	TRBJ1-2	CASSLGGSSYGYTF	TGTGCCAGCAGCTTAGGCGGCAGTAGCTATGGCTACACCTTC
13	NA	medium-sized	TRBV25-1	TRBJ2-5	CASRKRNQETQYF	TGTGCCAGCCGAAAGCGGAACCAAGAGACCCAGTACTTC
14	TRBD2	NA	TRBV7-6	TRBJ2-1	CASRLSGRYNEQFF	TGTGCCAGCAGACTTAGCGGGAGGTACAATGAGCAGTTCTTC
17	NA	NA	TRBV6-2/TRBV6-3	TRBJ2-5	CASSYSFGPMLEETQYF	TGTGCCAGCAGTTACTCGTTCGGGCCCATGTTAGAAGAGACCCAGTACTTC
15	TRBD2	NA	TRBV12-3/TRBV12-4	TRBJ2-3	CASSLGGGRTDTQYF	TGTGCCAGCAGTTTAGGCGGGGGGCGGACAGATACGCAGTATTTT
11	NA	NA	TRBV7-6	TRBJ2-5	CASSVGETQYF	TGTGCCAGCAGCGTTGGAGAGACCCAGTACTTC
12	TRBD1	many	TRBV28	TRBJ1-1	CASRDRVTEAFF	TGTGCCAGCAGGGACAGGGTTACTGAAGCTTTCTTT
17	TRBD1	large	TRBV7-8	TRBJ2-5	CASSLQGQGAHGETQYF	TGTGCCAGCAGCTTACAGGGACAGGGGGCGCACGGAGAGACCCAGTACTTC
14	NA	NA	TRBV27	TRBJ2-7	CASSSGTSSYEQYF	TGTGCCAGCAGTTCCGGGACAAGCTCCTACGAGCAGTACTTC
13	NA	NA	TRBV5-1	TRBJ2-7	CASSGGTRNEQYF	TGCGCCAGCAGTGGCGGGACCCGCAATGAGCAGTACTTC
17	TRBD2	NA	TRBV7-4	TRBJ2-5	CASSLSISGGASGTQYF	TGTGCCAGCAGCTTATCAATTAGCGGGGGGGCGTCGGGGACCCAGTACTTC
13	NA	NA	TRBV7-3	TRBJ2-7	CASSLGVPYEQYF	TGTGCCAGCAGCTTAGGCGTTCCCTACGAGCAGTACTTC
14	TRBD1	NA	TRBV6-1	TRBJ2-7	CATGWGQSSSEQYF	TGTGCCACCGGCTGGGGACAGTCCTCGAGCGAGCAGTACTTC
13	NA	few	TRBV7-8	TRBJ2-1	CASSPGGPNEQFF	TGTGCCAGCAGCCCAGGTGGGCCTAATGAGCAGTTCTTC
17	TRBD1	many	TRBV9	TRBJ2-6	CASSVVQGAYGANVLTF	TGTGCCAGCAGCGTAGTTCAGGGGGCCTATGGGGCCAACGTCCTGACTTTC
12	NA	NA	TRBV7-3	TRBJ2-1	CASSRYSNEQFF	TGTGCCAGCAGTCGTTATAGCAATGAGCAGTTCTTC
15	TRBD1	NA	TRBV7-6	TRBJ2-3	CASSPSRDRVATQYF	TGTGCCAGCAGCCCGTCCCGGGACAGGGTAGCCACGCAGTATTTT
14	TRBD1	NA	TRBV7-2	TRBJ2-7	CASSLKTGYNEQYF	TGTGCCAGCAGCTTGAAGACAGGGTACAATGAGCAGTACTTC
14	NA	once	TRBV28	TRBJ2-7	CASSPLVANSPLHF	TGTGCCAGCAGTCCCCTGGTCGCGAATTCACCCCTCCACTTC
16	TRBD1	NA	TRBV25-1	TRBJ2-3	CASSVYRDSCTDTHYF	TGTGCCAGCAGTGTGTACCGGGACAGCTGCACAGATACTCATTATTTT
14	NA	NA	TRBV6-9	TRBJ2-7	CASTEELGTYEQYF	TGTGCCAGCACGGAGGAACTAGGGACCTACGAGCAGTACTTC
14	NA	NA	TRBV24-1	TRBJ2-5	CATSDSTGQETQYF	TGTGCCACCAGTGATTCGACAGGCCAAGAGACCCAGTACTTC
12	NA	NA	TRBV7-9	TRBJ2-4	CASSPRLNIQYF	TGTGCCAGCAGCCCGCGGTTAAACATTCAGTACTTC
14	NA	NA	TRBV12-3/TRBV12-4	TRBJ2-1	CASSTSGYYNEQFF	TGTGCCAGCAGTACGTCCGGGTACTACAATGAGCAGTTCTTC
15	TRBD2	NA	TRBV7-3	TRBJ2-1	CASSLAGGAYNEQFF	TGTGCCAGCAGCTTAGCGGGAGGAGCCTACAATGAGCAGTTCTTC
15	NA	NA	TRBV5-2	TRBJ2-3	CASSLSGGGTDTQYF	TGTGCCAGCAGCTTATCAGGGGGCGGCACAGATACGCAGTATTTT
14	NA	NA	TRBV6-2/TRBV6-3	TRBJ1-4	CASSEHRLNEKLFF	TGTGCCAGCAGTGAGCACAGGCTTAATGAAAAACTGTTTTTT
16	TRBD2	few	TRBV25-1	TRBJ2-1	CASSPFQREGPNEQFF	TGTGCCAGCAGTCCATTCCAGCGGGAGGGCCCCAATGAGCAGTTCTTC